One and the same sample provided the 19 T cell receptor beta chains below, sequenced in a study of identical twins. TCRdb re-called the 5' RACE reads through MiXCR, storing one row per CDR3 protein. The sample has 250,000 or so distinct CDR3 sequences; over 9.5% are singletons. These data also formed part of another study, on yellow fever vaccine responses in identical twins.

What was sequenced was memory (CD45RO+) T cells sorted from blood. The receptors derive from a woman under 30 in good health.

This clonotype came up a few times. V gene TRBV7-9 combines with J gene TRBJ1-2; 8 bases are a match to TRBD1. Trimming cost V 4 bases and J 7 bases; bases outside gene matches: 5. Per the germline V gene, CDR1 is SEHNR and CDR2 is FQNEAQ (reference sequence). The CDR3 length is 13 residues. The CDR3 DNA is TGTGCCAGCAGCTACCTCGACAGGGGTGGCTACACCTTC. This encodes CASSYLDRGGYTF.

The chain employs TRBV3-1 and TRBJ1-1; no clear D gene. The V and J ends lost 2 bases and 2 bases respectively, with 9 bases between them. This CDR3 region has 14 residues. Germline values: CDR1 LGHDT, CDR2 YNNKEL (reference sequence). CDR3 coding DNA: TGTGCCAGCAGCCAATATGGCAGCAACACTGAAGCTTTCTTT. It is translated as CASSQYGSNTEAFF.

There are a few counts of this clonotype. The rearrangement joins TRBV5-1 to TRBJ2-5; D gene unclear. Trimming pared 0 bases from V and 1 base from J, leaving 10 bases between. Germline values: CDR1 SGHRS, CDR2 YFSETQ. The CDR3 contains 15 residues. The CDR3: CASSLAADIQETQYF. DNA of the CDR3: TGCGCCAGCAGCTTGGCCGCCGACATCCAAGAGACCCAGTACTTC.

This clonotype was detected a few times. The V and J genes are TRBV3-1 and TRBJ2-1; the D is unclear. CDR1 is LGHDT, CDR2 YNNKEL, per germline (reference sequence). The CDR3 is 17 residues long. V lost 1 base and J 0 bases, leaving 13 bases between the germline ends. CDR3 protein: CASSQGVGPSSYNEQFF. DNA of the CDR3: TGTGCCAGCAGCCAAGGAGTAGGTCCGAGCTCCTACAATGAGCAGTTCTTC.

The rearrangement joins TRBV20-1 to TRBJ2-7, with D possibly matching TRBD2 (6 bases). CDR1 and CDR2 from the germline V gene are DFQATT and SNEGSKA (reference sequence). The CDR3 extends over 16 amino acids. The ends were cut back, 0 bases at V and 7 bases at J, with 22 bases in the middle. The CDR3 DNA is TGCAGTGCTAGAGACCCCAGACCCTCCTTAAGCGGGGAGCAGTACTTC. As protein: CSARDPRPSLSGEQYF.

This rearrangement joins TRBV5-1 to TRBJ1-5; D ambiguous. The CDR3 extends over 15 amino acids. With 1 base removed from V and 2 bases from J, the gap between germline ends came to 10 bases. Germline-derived CDR1 and CDR2 are SGHRS and YFSETQ. The chain's CDR3 is CASSLSGMGNQPQHF. In DNA form, the CDR3 reads TGCGCCAGCAGCTTGTCCGGAATGGGCAATCAGCCCCAGCATTTT.

This clonotype occurred a few times. The chain links TRBV5-6 to TRBJ2-5; 7 bases line up with TRBD2. The ends lost 0 bases at V and 3 bases at J; junction bases unmatched: 8. Germline V gene lookup returns CDR1 SGHDT and CDR2 YYEEEE. CDR3 length: 16 residues. The DNA for the CDR3 is TGTGCCAGCAGCTTGGTTTGGCGGGGGACCGAAGAGACCCAGTACTTC. Its translation is CASSLVWRGTEETQYF.

The V gene is TRBV28, the J gene TRBJ1-5; 8 bases are shared with TRBD1. The CDR3 runs 16 residues. J lost 6 bases, V lost 2 bases, and 9 bases had no gene match. The germline gives CDR1 MDHEN, CDR2 SYDVKM. CDR3 in amino acids: CASSLRRTGMGQPQHF. The CDR3 DNA follows: TGTGCCAGCAGTTTAAGACGGACAGGGATGGGTCAGCCCCAGCATTTT.

The table lists this clonotype with a few counts. The gene calls are TRBV2 and TRBJ1-2, with no clear D. The V and J ends lost 4 bases and 4 bases respectively, with 16 bases between them. Germline CDR1 reads SNHLY; CDR2 reads FYNNEI. This CDR3 has 15 residues. The CDR3 DNA reads as TGTGCCAGCAGTGGAGGAGAAGGGCTCAGCTATGGCTACACCTTC. Translation gives CASSGGEGLSYGYTF.

V usage is TRBV15 and J usage is TRBJ2-7, with 9 nucleotides matching TRBD1. Losses at the gene ends were 0 bases for V and 4 bases for J; bases not matched to a gene: 4. Germline CDR1 and CDR2: LNHNV and YYDKDF (reference sequence). CDR3 length equals 15 residues. The CDR3 is CATSRETGGGYEQYF. In DNA, the CDR3 is TGTGCCACCAGCAGAGAGACAGGGGGTGGTTACGAGCAGTACTTC.

About this clonotype: One end of the junction fails to match germline, which may point to a read error. The V call is TRBV3-1, the J call TRBJ2-7; the match to TRBD1 covers 11 bases. The germline gives CDR1 LGHDT, CDR2 YNNKEL (reference sequence). The length of the CDR3 is 19 residues. The CDR3 region is CACSQVGQGANRTGYEQYF. CDR3 in DNA: TGTGCCTGCAGCCAAGTCGGACAGGGGGCAAACCGAACCGGGTACGAGCAGTACTTC.

This chain connects TRBV20-1 to TRBJ2-1; 11 nucleotides match TRBD2. CDR3 size: 15 residues. Germline-derived CDR1 and CDR2 are DFQATT and SNEGSKA (reference sequence). The V gene end was trimmed by 5 bases and the J gene end by 7 bases; junction bases not matched to a gene: 10. The DNA for the CDR3 is TGCAGTGCTGGGGGAATAGCGGGGGGGCAAAATGAGCAGTTCTTC. Translated, it gives CSAGGIAGGQNEQFF.

The chain is built from TRBV6-5 and TRBJ1-2; D remains unclear. The CDR3 has 12 amino acids. Germline CDR1 and CDR2: MNHEY and SVGAGI. Deletions cut 6 bases from V and 7 bases from J, with 12 bases between. CDR3 sequence (DNA): TGTGCCAGCAGAACGTCAGTATCTGGCTACACCTTC. Encoded protein: CASRTSVSGYTF.

This chain links TRBV7-6 with TRBJ2-3, with a tentative D call TRBD2 (5 bases). Deletions cut 4 bases from V and 6 bases from J, with 17 bases between. Germline CDR1 SGHVS, CDR2 FNYEAQ. This CDR3 is built from 15 residues. The CDR3 loop is CASSSEGRWWDTQYF. In nucleotides, the CDR3 is TGTGCCAGCAGCTCTGAGGGCCGGTGGTGGGATACGCAGTATTTT.

Comment on this clonotype: This CDR3 fails to terminate in the conserved phenylalanine or tryptophan, so it likely reflects a read error. The chain combines TRBV4-3 with TRBJ2-5; D gene unclear. Germline-derived CDR1 and CDR2 are LGHNA and YSLEER. CDR3 length: 13 amino acids. V gave up 2 bases and J gave up 4 bases, with 8 bases separating them. The CDR3 loop reads CASSQNLGETQYY. As DNA, the CDR3 is TGCGCCAGCAGCCAAAACCTGGGAGAGACCCAGTACTAC.

The table lists this clonotype with a few counts. The gene calls are TRBV6-5 and TRBJ2-3; TRBD2 might be the D (6 bases). The CDR3 totals 13 residues. V was shortened by 4 bases and J by 8 bases, with 13 bases between the two germline ends. Germline CDR1 and CDR2: MNHEY and SVGAGI. The CDR3: CASSSGARGTQYF. The CDR3 DNA follows: TGTGCCAGCAGTTCGGGAGCGCGGGGTACGCAGTATTTT.

This clonotype was seen a few times. CDR3 loop: CSARAAGLRWEQYF. As DNA, the CDR3 is TGCAGTGCTAGGGCGGCGGGACTCCGCTGGGAGCAGTACTTC. The chain has TRBV20-1 and TRBJ2-7; possible D gene TRBD2, 6 bases. Germline V gene sequence: CDR1 DFQATT, CDR2 SNEGSKA (reference sequence). This CDR3 is built from 14 residues. V lost 3 bases to trimming and J lost 7 bases, with 19 bases between them.

This chain joins TRBV29-1 and TRBJ1-1, with 8 bases lining up with TRBD1. CDR1 is SQVTM and CDR2 is ANQGSEA in the germline V gene. This CDR3 is built from 13 residues. The V and J ends lost 7 bases and 3 bases, in that order; junction bases with no gene match: 7. The CDR3 bases are TGCAGCGCAAAGAAGACAGGGGACACTGAAGCTTTCTTT. Translated, it gives CSAKKTGDTEAFF.

This chain joins TRBV3-1 and TRBJ2-6, with TRBD1 as a possible D gene (6 bases). Per germline, CDR1 LGHDT and CDR2 YNNKEL (reference sequence). V was shortened by 4 bases and J by 2 bases, with 9 bases between the two germline ends. The CDR3 consists of 15 residues. CDR3 sequence (DNA): TGTGCCAGCAGCCCGTGGACAGCTGGGGCCAACGTCCTGACTTTC. As protein: CASSPWTAGANVLTF. The whole variable domain, remainder taken from reference TRBV3-1 and TRBJ2-6, is DTAVSQTPKYLVTQMGNDKSIKCEQNLGHDTMYWYKQDSKKFLKIMFSYNNKELIINETVPNRFSPKSPDKAHLNLHINSLELGDSAVYFCASSPWTAGANVLTFGAGSRLTVL.